This T cell receptor (beta chain) originates from a study of shared clonotypes between healthy human individuals. Profiled with immunoSEQ multiplex PCR; TCRdb holds only in-frame clones, not every one. The data show roughly 490,000 clones, with 60% to 85% seen just once and 10% to 15% held by the top ten. The sample holds many counts of this clone. The identical CDR3 is also encoded by other nucleotide sequences in the sample. Looked up from germline, CDR1 is MNHEY and CDR2 is SMNVEV (reference sequence). Trimming took off 8 bases at V and 4 bases at J, with 6 bases between the two ends. The CDR3 has 10 residues.

The sequenced material came from PBMCs. This TCR derives from a woman aged 40 to 50 in good health. Some clones in this sample may be carry-over from other donors' samples. J is TRBJ2-7 and V is TRBV27; no reliable D call. The CDR3 DNA reads as TGTGCCAGCGGGGATTACGAGCAGTACTTC. It codes for CASGDYEQYF.